Listed below are T cell receptor beta chains from one sample, sequenced in a study of molecular identifiers for immune sequencing clone quantification. TCRdb analysed the PCR reads with MiXCR anew, one entry per CDR3 protein. The sample gives fewer than 45,000 distinct CDR3 sequences, over 15% of which show up once; more than 0.9% is in the top ten. The sequenced sample was naive CD8+ T cells from blood, with Jurkat cell RNA spiked in. The source is a human donor in good health. Some libraries in this study had Jurkat cell RNA spiked in. Each CDR3 is given with its conserved first and last residue. The order of the fields is CDR3 protein, D gene, V gene. A D gene is named only where the DNA matches it firmly.

CDR3 protein: CASSLEWGQGRAGELFF; D gene: -; V gene: TRBV7-6
CDR3 protein: CASSYSRVAGDEQYF; D gene: TRBD2; V gene: TRBV6-2/TRBV6-3
CDR3 protein: CAISESRGPEDTQYF; D gene: TRBD1; V gene: TRBV10-3
CDR3 protein: CASSDSSASVYEQYF; D gene: -; V gene: TRBV6-1
CDR3 protein: CASSLGGVDSSYEQYF; D gene: -; V gene: TRBV11-2
CDR3 protein: CASSVGQGFVYEQYF; D gene: TRBD1; V gene: TRBV9
CDR3 protein: CSARSDGAPTNTGELFF; D gene: -; V gene: TRBV20-1
CDR3 protein: CASSSATRDTSYNEQFF; D gene: -; V gene: TRBV7-9
CDR3 protein: CAWSFGATGELFF; D gene: -; V gene: TRBV30
CDR3 protein: CASSFVGNGYTGELFF; D gene: -; V gene: TRBV12-3/TRBV12-4
CDR3 protein: CASSQDSGNYNEQFF; D gene: -; V gene: TRBV4-3
CDR3 protein: CASSFGPPYEQYF; D gene: -; V gene: TRBV5-4
CDR3 protein: CAWSVKVAASTDTQYF; D gene: -; V gene: TRBV30
CDR3 protein: CASSVGVSGGAGDTQYF; D gene: TRBD2; V gene: TRBV9
CDR3 protein: CASSHPTSGVNTGELFF; D gene: TRBD2; V gene: TRBV7-9
CDR3 protein: CASSQDGVTDTQYF; D gene: -; V gene: TRBV4-1